This TCR beta chain emerged from a study of T cells in Graves' hyperthyroidism and ophthalmopathy. Whole-study findings and limits: The model identified upcoming ophthalmopathy a median approximately six months ahead of onset. Stable hyperthyroidism and ophthalmopathy were separated using 13 V-J signatures.

This CDR3 has 16 residues. V trimming: 5 bases; J trimming: 5 bases; junction bases outside the gene matches: 11. It was considered stable Graves' hyperthyroidism when ophthalmopathy did not progress within 18 months. This clonotype was counted ten times or more. The antigen remains undetermined. The source material, RNA transcripts, was used to amplify TCR beta CDR3 regions. HTBI primers were employed in a first-round RT-PCR of the TCR CDR3. Each CDR3 protein is one row after TCRdb ran MiXCR on the multiplex PCR reads. The sample carries around 200,000 distinct CDR3 sequences, 15% to 20% recorded once.

This clonotype was obtained from a man between 35 and 55 years old with Graves' hyperthyroidism. The chain uses TRBV12-3 or TRBV12-4 and TRBJ2-1; 8 positions match TRBD2. The specimen was blood. CDR3 nucleotide sequence: TGTGCCAGCAGTACAAGACCGGGACTAGGAGACAATGAGCAGTTCTTC. This encodes CASSTRPGLGDNEQFF.